The rows below give T cell receptor beta chains drawn from one sample of a study of blood T cell repertoires in COVID-19. This table comes from immunoSEQ multiplex PCR, and its TCRdb copy is limited to in-frame clones, with some not included. This table has under 300,000 clones, approximately 90% appearing once. Material for sequencing was PBMCs or T cells enriched from blood (not recorded which). The receptors derive from a woman aged 45-65 years who had recovered from COVID-19. Both conserved end residues are part of each CDR3. Fields, in order: V gene, D gene, clone size, CDR3 length, J gene, CDR3 protein, CDR3 DNA. A D gene is named only where the DNA matches it firmly. Expanded clones get a size class; other rows say once, few or many, or leave the size out.

>TRBV18|TRBD2|.|14|TRBJ2-7
CASSASGSSYEQYF
TGTGCCAGCTCAGCTAGCGGGAGTAGTTACGAGCAGTACTTC
>TRBV18|TRBD2|.|16|TRBJ2-3
CASSPGTSANTDTQYF
TGTGCCAGCTCACCAGGGACTAGCGCTAACACAGATACGCAGTATTTT
>TRBV7-2|TRBD2|.|14|TRBJ2-3
CASSAGRSTDTQYF
TGTGCCAGCAGCGCCGGGAGGAGCACAGATACGCAGTATTTT
>TRBV4-2|.|.|15|TRBJ1-2
CASSPQGLLPYGYTF
TGTGCCAGCAGCCCTCAGGGTCTGCTGCCCTATGGCTACACCTTC
>TRBV7-2|TRBD1|.|15|TRBJ1-5
CASSPGTGANQPQHF
TGTGCCAGCAGCCCTGGGACAGGGGCCAATCAGCCCCAGCATTTT
>TRBV4-3|.|.|16|TRBJ1-6
CASSQSPRGSNSPLHF
TGCGCCAGCAGCCAATCACCGAGGGGGTCCAATTCACCCCTCCACTTT
>TRBV29-1|.|.|14|TRBJ1-1
CSVPSRGLGTEAFF
TGCAGCGTCCCTAGTCGGGGACTTGGCACTGAAGCTTTCTTT
>TRBV27|TRBD2|.|18|TRBJ2-3
CASSLGLAGSYRTDTQYF
TGTGCCAGCAGTTTGGGACTAGCGGGGTCCTACCGCACAGATACGCAGTATTTT
>TRBV27|.|.|15|TRBJ1-5
CASSLGQRTNQPQHF
TGTGCCAGCAGCCTAGGACAGCGTACTAATCAGCCCCAGCATTTT
>TRBV19|.|.|13|TRBJ1-5
CASSMADNQPQHF
TGTGCCAGTAGTATGGCGGACAATCAGCCCCAGCATTTT
>TRBV7-9|.|once|15|TRBJ1-5
CASSPRGGSNQPQHF
TGTGCCAGCAGCCCCCGGGGGGGTAGCAATCAGCCCCAGCATTTT
>TRBV28|TRBD2|.|15|TRBJ2-1
CASSILAATYNEQFF
TGTGCCAGCAGTATACTAGCGGCGACCTACAATGAGCAGTTCTTC
>TRBV7-9|TRBD2|.|15|TRBJ2-1
CASSSSGRASNEQFF
TGTGCCAGCAGCTCTAGCGGGAGGGCCTCCAATGAGCAGTTCTTC
>TRBV6-2/TRBV6-3|TRBD1|.|14|TRBJ2-3
CASSWTGATDTQYF
TGTGCCAGCAGTTGGACAGGGGCCACAGATACGCAGTATTTT
>TRBV5-4|.|.|14|TRBJ2-5
CASTYNTQGETQYF
TGTGCCAGCACCTATAATACCCAGGGAGAGACCCAGTACTTC
>TRBV10-3|TRBD2|.|16|TRBJ2-2
CAISERLAGNTGELFF
TGTGCCATCAGTGAGCGACTAGCGGGAAACACCGGGGAGCTGTTTTTT
>TRBV28|.|.|13|TRBJ2-5
CASSQAGQETQYF
TGTGCCAGCAGTCAAGCGGGCCAAGAGACCCAGTACTTC
>TRBV4-3|TRBD2|.|17|TRBJ2-7
CASSQAGTSGTSYEQYF
TGCGCCAGCAGCCAAGCAGGGACTAGCGGGACCTCCTACGAGCAGTACTTC
>TRBV4-1|TRBD2|.|16|TRBJ2-1
CASSLGTSGTGGEQFF
TGCGCCAGCAGCCTCGGGACTAGCGGGACCGGCGGTGAGCAGTTCTTC
>TRBV5-5|TRBD1|.|15|TRBJ1-5
CASSLAGGGNQPQHF
TGTGCCAGCAGCTTGGCAGGGGGTGGCAATCAGCCCCAGCATTTT
>TRBV7-8|TRBD2|.|15|TRBJ2-1
CASSTLGLGVNEQFF
TGTGCCAGCAGCACGTTGGGACTAGGAGTCAATGAGCAGTTCTTC
>TRBV24-1|.|.|20|TRBJ2-3
CATSDFTAPSSGGGTDTQYF
TGTGCCACCAGTGATTTTACGGCCCCTTCGTCTGGAGGGGGCACAGATACGCAGTATTTT
>TRBV7-2|TRBD1|.|18|TRBJ2-3
CASSGGPGTGAGTDTQYF
TGTGCCAGCAGCGGGGGTCCCGGGACAGGGGCGGGAACAGATACGCAGTATTTT
>TRBV7-3|.|.|15|TRBJ1-1
CASSPSGNPNTEAFF
TGTGCCAGCAGCCCATCAGGAAACCCGAACACTGAAGCTTTCTTT
>TRBV20-1|.|.|14|TRBJ1-1
CSASTSTRGTEAFF
TGCAGTGCTAGTACTTCCACAAGGGGTACTGAAGCTTTCTTT
>TRBV24-1|.|.|13|TRBJ1-5
CATTGQGNQPQHF
TGTGCCACTACGGGACAAGGAAATCAGCCCCAGCATTTT
>TRBV6-5|.|.|13|TRBJ1-2
CASRAGRVHGYTF
TGTGCCAGCAGGGCCGGGCGGGTTCATGGCTACACCTTC
>TRBV6-5|TRBD1|.|15|TRBJ2-1
CASVLGTATRNEQFF
TGTGCCAGCGTATTAGGGACAGCCACACGTAATGAGCAGTTCTTC
>TRBV13|.|few|17|TRBJ1-2
CASTPTPAEPVNYGYTF
TGTGCCAGCACCCCAACCCCTGCGGAACCGGTTAACTATGGCTACACCTTC
>TRBV10-3|.|.|14|TRBJ1-4
CAIAGEGVPLKLFF
TGTGCCATCGCCGGGGAGGGCGTTCCCCTAAAGCTGTTTTTT
>TRBV18|.|.|15|TRBJ2-2
CASSPKESGTGELFF
TGTGCCAGCTCACCAAAAGAGAGTGGCACCGGGGAGCTGTTTTTT
>TRBV28|TRBD1|.|16|TRBJ2-1
CASSLPTGTGNGEQFF
TGTGCCAGCAGTCTACCTACCGGGACAGGGAACGGTGAGCAGTTCTTC
>TRBV9|.|.|14|TRBJ1-2
CASSGGGSNYGYTF
TGTGCCAGCAGCGGCGGGGGTAGTAACTATGGCTACACCTTC
>TRBV3-1/TRBV3-2|TRBD1|.|15|TRBJ1-4
CASSPPGGAGKKLFF
TGTGCCAGCAGCCCCCCAGGGGGCGCAGGAAAAAAACTGTTTTTT
>TRBV29-1|TRBD1|.|14|TRBJ2-7
CSVELGTGTGEQYF
TGCAGCGTTGAGTTAGGGACAGGGACAGGCGAGCAGTACTTC
>TRBV4-2|.|.|14|TRBJ2-1
CASGPGSSYNEQFF
TGTGCCAGTGGGCCCGGAAGCTCCTACAATGAGCAGTTCTTC
>TRBV4-3|.|.|18|TRBJ2-3
CASSQDLPALASTDTQYF
TGCGCCAGCAGCCAAGATCTCCCAGCGTTAGCTAGCACAGATACGCAGTATTTT
>TRBV7-8|TRBD1|.|13|TRBJ1-4
CASSAGTDEKLFF
TGTGCCAGCAGCGCTGGGACAGATGAAAAACTGTTTTTT
>TRBV7-2|.|.|15|TRBJ1-5
CASSLGSGSEQPQHF
TGTGCCAGCAGCTTGGGGTCAGGGTCAGAGCAGCCCCAGCATTTT
>TRBV28|.|.|14|TRBJ1-2
CASSPHTVNYGYTF
TGTGCCAGCAGTCCACATACAGTGAACTATGGCTACACCTTC
>TRBV7-2|TRBD2|.|14|TRBJ2-7
CASSQLAGVVEQYF
TGTGCCAGCAGCCAGCTAGCGGGAGTAGTCGAGCAGTACTTC
>TRBV7-3|.|.|15|TRBJ2-3
CASSLTSGSTDTQYF
TGTGCCAGCAGCTTAACGTCAGGGAGCACAGATACGCAGTATTTT
>TRBV11-1|.|.|11|TRBJ2-1
CASSSGVEQFF
TGTGCCAGCAGCTCGGGGGTTGAGCAGTTCTTC
>TRBV7-6|.|.|15|TRBJ1-2
CASSLVPGQNYGYTF
TGTGCCAGCAGCTTAGTACCGGGACAAAACTATGGCTACACCTTC
>TRBV28|TRBD1|.|15|TRBJ2-2
CASSSGQGNTGELFF
TGTGCCAGCAGTTCGGGACAGGGGAACACCGGGGAGCTGTTTTTT
>TRBV3-1/TRBV3-2|.|.|14|TRBJ1-1
CASSQGRGRTEAFF
TGTGCCAGCAGCCAAGGAAGGGGCAGAACTGAAGCTTTCTTT